The rows below give T cell receptor beta chains drawn from one sample of a study of shared clonotypes between healthy human individuals. Measured with immunoSEQ multiplex PCR; TCRdb has only the in-frame clones, and not every one. The sample consists of approximately 320,000 clones, around nine tenths of them appearing once. The sequenced sample was memory CD8+ T cells sorted from blood. The receptors were gathered from a man aged 18 to 35 in good health. The CDR3 runs from the conserved cysteine through the conserved F or W. The D gene is left open where the match is weak. The size field is filled for only some rows; it gives once, few, many or a size class.

.	TRBV2	15	TRBJ1-5	.	CASSDWGQSNQPQHF	TGTGCCAGCAGTGACTGGGGGCAAAGCAATCAGCCCCAGCATTTT
.	TRBV30	17	TRBJ2-3	TRBD2	CAFAPIAGGPYTDTQYF	TGTGCCTTCGCCCCCATAGCGGGAGGCCCTTACACAGATACGCAGTATTTT
.	TRBV7-9	13	TRBJ2-7	.	CASSLAQGYEQYF	TGTGCCAGCAGCTTAGCACAGGGCTACGAGCAGTACTTC
.	TRBV25-1	15	TRBJ2-3	.	CASSDRGYSTDTQYF	TGTGCCAGCAGTGACAGGGGATATAGCACAGATACGCAGTATTTT
.	TRBV5-4	15	TRBJ1-1	TRBD1	CASSLPFAGTEEAFF	TGTGCCAGCAGCTTACCCTTCGCCGGGACAGAGGAAGCTTTCTTT
.	TRBV2	13	TRBJ2-7	TRBD1	CASRGTVSYEQYF	TGTGCCAGCAGGGGGACAGTATCTTACGAGCAGTACTTC
.	TRBV7-2	14	TRBJ2-7	.	CASSPTLPGYEQYF	TGTGCCAGCAGCCCAACCCTGCCGGGCTACGAGCAGTACTTC
.	TRBV6-7	14	TRBJ1-5	.	CASSYRAPNQPQHF	TGTGCCAGCAGTTACAGGGCTCCTAATCAGCCCCAGCATTTT
few	TRBV5-1	14	TRBJ2-7	.	CASSLAQGPPEQYF	TGCGCCAGCAGCTTGGCCCAGGGGCCCCCCGAGCAGTACTTC
.	TRBV6-5	14	TRBJ2-2	.	CASSYSWYTGELFF	TGTGCCAGCAGTTACTCCTGGTACACCGGGGAGCTGTTTTTT
.	TRBV30	13	TRBJ2-1	TRBD2	CATSSGQPPEQFF	TGTGCAACCTCTAGCGGGCAACCCCCTGAGCAGTTCTTC
.	TRBV25-1	14	TRBJ2-7	.	CASSEYGTDYEQYF	TGTGCCAGCAGTGAATATGGGACGGACTACGAGCAGTACTTC
.	TRBV4-1	16	TRBJ1-1	.	CASSPREGGTNTEAFF	TGCGCCAGCAGCCCCCGAGAGGGAGGGACGAACACTGAAGCTTTCTTT
.	TRBV7-9	15	TRBJ2-7	.	CASSSETGTDHEQYF	TGTGCCAGCAGCTCAGAAACCGGGACCGACCACGAGCAGTACTTC
.	TRBV2	17	TRBJ1-3	.	CASSFTLTGLSGNTIYF	TGTGCCAGCAGCTTTACTCTGACTGGCTTATCTGGAAACACCATATATTTT
.	TRBV6-4	13	TRBJ2-1	.	CASSDSIGDEQFF	TGTGCCAGCAGTGACTCGATTGGGGATGAGCAGTTCTTC
.	TRBV28	12	TRBJ1-2	.	CASSLGEGGYTF	TGTGCCAGCAGTTTAGGAGAAGGTGGCTACACCTTC
.	TRBV15	12	TRBJ1-2	.	CAVSTEAGGYTF	TGTGCCGTATCGACAGAGGCAGGGGGCTACACCTTC
.	TRBV10-3	11	TRBJ1-2	.	CAINEIYGYTF	TGTGCCATCAACGAAATATATGGCTACACCTTC
many	TRBV19	17	TRBJ2-7	TRBD2	CASSMTSGYTFTYEQYF	TGTGCCAGTAGTATGACTAGCGGGTACACCTTCACCTACGAGCAGTACTTC
.	TRBV4-3	16	TRBJ2-1	.	CASSHGRMTTYNEQFF	TGCGCCAGCAGCCACGGACGGATGACTACATACAATGAGCAGTTCTTC
.	TRBV18	13	TRBJ2-7	.	CASSRDNQYEQYF	TGTGCCAGCTCACGGGACAATCAGTACGAGCAGTACTTC
.	TRBV6-5	15	TRBJ2-7	TRBD1	CASSLGQGGSYEQYF	TGTGCCAGCAGCCTAGGACAGGGGGGTTCCTACGAGCAGTACTTC
few	TRBV28	12	TRBJ1-6	.	CASSLVGTPLHF	TGTGCCAGCAGTTTAGTGGGTACACCCCTCCACTTT
.	TRBV4-1	14	TRBJ2-2	.	CASSQVSGAGELFF	TGCGCCAGCAGCCAAGTTTCCGGGGCCGGGGAGCTGTTTTTT
.	TRBV14	15	TRBJ1-2	.	CASSQDTNLNYGYTF	TGTGCCAGCAGCCAAGATACGAACCTTAACTATGGCTACACCTTC
.	TRBV28	14	TRBJ2-3	.	CASKWPGGIDTQYF	TGTGCCAGCAAATGGCCGGGGGGCATAGATACGCAGTATTTT
.	TRBV5-1	15	TRBJ1-2	.	CASSLVVGADYGYTF	TGCGCCAGCAGCTTGGTTGTGGGCGCGGACTATGGCTACACCTTC
.	TRBV9	12	TRBJ1-5	.	CASSVVGGPQHF	TGTGCCAGCAGCGTAGTTGGGGGTCCCCAGCATTTT
.	TRBV19	17	TRBJ2-1	.	CASRESRARGAYNEQFF	TGTGCCAGTAGGGAGAGCAGGGCTAGGGGTGCCTACAATGAGCAGTTCTTC
.	TRBV27	16	TRBJ2-1	TRBD1	CASSPQGVDGPNEQFF	TGTGCCAGCAGTCCCCAGGGGGTTGATGGCCCCAATGAGCAGTTCTTC
.	TRBV4-1	15	TRBJ2-2	.	CASSQGSSLTGELFF	TGCGCCAGCAGCCAAGGGTCCTCCTTAACCGGGGAGCTGTTTTTT
.	TRBV27	17	TRBJ1-1	.	CASSPRGPLEVNTEAFF	TGTGCCAGCAGTCCTCGGGGTCCACTCGAGGTGAACACTGAAGCTTTCTTT
once	TRBV7-8	16	TRBJ2-3	.	CASSHRLFRGTDTQYF	TGTGCCAGCAGCCACAGGCTCTTTCGAGGCACAGATACGCAGTATTTT
.	TRBV28	13	TRBJ1-2	.	CASTTAARQGYTF	TGTGCCAGCACCACCGCGGCTCGACAGGGCTACACCTTC
few	TRBV7-9	14	TRBJ2-7	.	CASSLGGTRGEQYF	TGTGCCAGCAGCTTAGGGGGGACCCGTGGCGAGCAGTACTTC
.	TRBV5-1	15	TRBJ2-3	TRBD1	CASKDRGPSTDTQYF	TGCGCCAGCAAGGACAGGGGCCCAAGCACAGATACGCAGTATTTT
many	TRBV2	13	TRBJ2-7	.	CASNSRDSYEQYF	TGTGCCAGCAACTCGCGGGACAGCTACGAGCAGTACTTC
.	TRBV6-5	14	TRBJ2-2	.	CASSYFSNTGELFF	TGTGCCAGCAGTTACTTTTCGAACACCGGGGAGCTGTTTTTT
.	TRBV6-5	14	TRBJ2-7	TRBD2	CASSYGGDEDEQYF	TGTGCCAGCAGTTACGGGGGGGATGAGGACGAGCAGTACTTC